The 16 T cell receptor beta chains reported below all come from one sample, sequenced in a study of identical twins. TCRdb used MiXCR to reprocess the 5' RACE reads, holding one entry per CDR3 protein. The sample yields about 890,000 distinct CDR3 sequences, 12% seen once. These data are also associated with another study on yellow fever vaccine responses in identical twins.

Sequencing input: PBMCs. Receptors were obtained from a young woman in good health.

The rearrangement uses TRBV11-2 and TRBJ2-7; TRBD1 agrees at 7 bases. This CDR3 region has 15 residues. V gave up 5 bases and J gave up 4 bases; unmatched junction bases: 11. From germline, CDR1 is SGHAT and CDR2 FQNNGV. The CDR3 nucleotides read TGTGCCAGCAGCCTAGGGGACAGCCAACTTTACGAGCAGTACTTC. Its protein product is CASSLGDSQLYEQYF.

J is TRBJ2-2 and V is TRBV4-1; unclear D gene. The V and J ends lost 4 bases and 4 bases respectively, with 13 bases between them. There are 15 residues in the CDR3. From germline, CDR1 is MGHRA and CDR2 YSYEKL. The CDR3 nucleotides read TGCGCCAGCAGCCGAGAAATGGGAAGCACCGGGGAGCTGTTTTTT. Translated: CASSREMGSTGELFF.

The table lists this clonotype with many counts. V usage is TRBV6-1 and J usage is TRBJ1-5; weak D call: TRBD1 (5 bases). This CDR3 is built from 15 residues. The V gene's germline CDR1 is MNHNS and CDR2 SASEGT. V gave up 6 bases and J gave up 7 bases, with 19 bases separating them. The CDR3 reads CASRESDAGGQPQHF. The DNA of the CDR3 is TGTGCCAGCAGAGAATCGGACGCCGGGGGGCAGCCCCAGCATTTT.

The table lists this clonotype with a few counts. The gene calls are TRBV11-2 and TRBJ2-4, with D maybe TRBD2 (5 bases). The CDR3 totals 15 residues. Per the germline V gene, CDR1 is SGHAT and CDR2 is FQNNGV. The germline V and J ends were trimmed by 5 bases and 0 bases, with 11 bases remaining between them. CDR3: CASSISDLAKNIQYF. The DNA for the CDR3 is TGTGCCAGCAGCATTAGCGATCTAGCCAAAAACATTCAGTACTTC.

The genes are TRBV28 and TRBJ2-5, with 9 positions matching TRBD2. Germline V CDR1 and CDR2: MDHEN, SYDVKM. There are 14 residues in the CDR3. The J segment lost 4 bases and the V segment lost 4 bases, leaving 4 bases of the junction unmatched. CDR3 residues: CASSSAGGLETQYF. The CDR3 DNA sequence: TGTGCCAGCAGTTCAGCGGGGGGACTAGAGACCCAGTACTTC.

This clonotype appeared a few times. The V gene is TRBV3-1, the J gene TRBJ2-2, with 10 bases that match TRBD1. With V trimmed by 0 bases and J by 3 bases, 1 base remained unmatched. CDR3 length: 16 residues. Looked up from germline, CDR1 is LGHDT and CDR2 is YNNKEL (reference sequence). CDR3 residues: CASSQEGTGDTGELFF. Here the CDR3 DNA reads TGTGCCAGCAGCCAAGAGGGGACAGGGGACACCGGGGAGCTGTTTTTT. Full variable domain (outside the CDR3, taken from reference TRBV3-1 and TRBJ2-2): DTAVSQTPKYLVTQMGNDKSIKCEQNLGHDTMYWYKQDSKKFLKIMFSYNNKELIINETVPNRFSPKSPDKAHLNLHINSLELGDSAVYFCASSQEGTGDTGELFFGEGSRLTVL.

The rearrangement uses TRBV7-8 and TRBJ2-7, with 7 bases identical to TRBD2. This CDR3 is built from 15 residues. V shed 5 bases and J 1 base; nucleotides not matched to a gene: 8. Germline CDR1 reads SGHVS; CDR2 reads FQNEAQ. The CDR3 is CASSPRSGASYEQYF. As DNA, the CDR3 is TGTGCCAGCAGCCCCCGGAGCGGGGCTTCCTACGAGCAGTACTTC.

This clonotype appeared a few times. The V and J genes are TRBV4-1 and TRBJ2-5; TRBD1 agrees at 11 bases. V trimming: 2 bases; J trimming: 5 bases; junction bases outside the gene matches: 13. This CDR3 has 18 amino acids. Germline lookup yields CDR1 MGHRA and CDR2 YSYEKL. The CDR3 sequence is CASSQKPWTGGARETQYF. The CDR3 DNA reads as TGCGCCAGCAGCCAAAAACCATGGACAGGGGGCGCGAGGGAGACCCAGTACTTC.

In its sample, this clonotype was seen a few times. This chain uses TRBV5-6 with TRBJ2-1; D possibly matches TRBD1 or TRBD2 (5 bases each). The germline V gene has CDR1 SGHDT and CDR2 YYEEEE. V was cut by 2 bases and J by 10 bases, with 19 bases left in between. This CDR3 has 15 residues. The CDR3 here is CASSLAGTPPVEQFF. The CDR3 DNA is TGTGCCAGCAGCTTAGCCGGGACCCCACCCGTGGAGCAGTTCTTC.

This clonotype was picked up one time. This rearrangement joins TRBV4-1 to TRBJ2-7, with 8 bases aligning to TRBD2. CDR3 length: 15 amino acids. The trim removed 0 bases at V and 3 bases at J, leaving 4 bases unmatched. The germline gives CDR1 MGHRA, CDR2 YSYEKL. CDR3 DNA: TGCGCCAGCAGCCAAGAGGGCCTAGCGGGCTACGAGCAGTACTTC. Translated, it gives CASSQEGLAGYEQYF.

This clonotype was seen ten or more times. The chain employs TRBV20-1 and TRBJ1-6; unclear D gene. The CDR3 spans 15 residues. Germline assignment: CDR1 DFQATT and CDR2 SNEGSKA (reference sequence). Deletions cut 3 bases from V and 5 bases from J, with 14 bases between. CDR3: CSASGDPSNNSPLHF. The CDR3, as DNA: TGCAGTGCTAGCGGAGATCCATCAAATAATTCACCCCTCCACTTT.

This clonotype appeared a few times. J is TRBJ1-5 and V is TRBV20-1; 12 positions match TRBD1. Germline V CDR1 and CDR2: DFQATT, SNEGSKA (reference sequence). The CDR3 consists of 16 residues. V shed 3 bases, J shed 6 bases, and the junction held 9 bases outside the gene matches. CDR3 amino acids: CSARIPGTGGSQPQHF. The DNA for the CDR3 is TGCAGTGCTAGGATACCCGGGACAGGGGGCAGTCAGCCCCAGCATTTT.

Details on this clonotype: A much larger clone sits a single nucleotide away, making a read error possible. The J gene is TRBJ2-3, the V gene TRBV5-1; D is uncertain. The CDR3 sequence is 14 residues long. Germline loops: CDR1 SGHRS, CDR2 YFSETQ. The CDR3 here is CTSMRPSLGDTQYF. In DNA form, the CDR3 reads TGCACCAGCATGAGACCGTCCCTTGGAGATACGCAGTATTTT.

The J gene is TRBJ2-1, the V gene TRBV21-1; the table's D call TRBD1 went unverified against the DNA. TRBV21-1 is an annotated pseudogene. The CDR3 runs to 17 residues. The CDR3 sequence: CASSTDRAGTRYNEQFF. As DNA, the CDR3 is TGTGCCAGCAGCACCGACCGAGCCGGGACAAGATACAATGAGCAGTTCTTC.

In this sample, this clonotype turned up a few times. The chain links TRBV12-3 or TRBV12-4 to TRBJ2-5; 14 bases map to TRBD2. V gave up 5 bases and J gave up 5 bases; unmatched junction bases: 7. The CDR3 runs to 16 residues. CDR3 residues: CASSGPGLAGVETQYF. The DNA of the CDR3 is TGTGCCAGCAGTGGACCGGGACTAGCGGGAGTTGAGACCCAGTACTTC.

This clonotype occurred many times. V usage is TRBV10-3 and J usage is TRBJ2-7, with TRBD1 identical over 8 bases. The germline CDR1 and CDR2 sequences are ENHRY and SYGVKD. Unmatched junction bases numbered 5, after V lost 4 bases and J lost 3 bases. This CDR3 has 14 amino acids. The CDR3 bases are TGTGCCATCAGTGGACAGGGGTACCTCTACGAGCAGTACGTC. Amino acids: CAISGQGYLYEQYV.